The 7 T cell receptor beta chains below were found in one sample sequenced in a study of technical replicates of blood from a handful of donors. Measured with immunoSEQ multiplex PCR; TCRdb has only the in-frame clones, and not every one. Of about 84,000 clones detected, roughly 98% appear once; the ten largest clones hold approximately 0.14%. The sequenced sample was T cells isolated from PBMCs. The receptor source for this set is a human donor in good health.

The chain combines TRBV28 with TRBJ1-5, with D hard to call. V lost 3 bases and J lost 1, with 7 bases in between. Looked up from germline, CDR1 is MDHEN and CDR2 is SYDVKM. The CDR3 extends over 14 amino acids. In DNA, the CDR3 is TGTGCCAGCAGTTTCGGGGTCAGCAATCAGCCCCAGCATTTT. It translates to CASSFGVSNQPQHF.

This chain joins TRBV10-1 and TRBJ2-1; D ambiguous. With 4 bases removed from V and 8 bases from J, the gap between germline ends came to 9 bases. CDR1 is WNHNN, CDR2 SYGVQD, per germline (reference sequence). There are 12 residues in the CDR3. CDR3 DNA: TGCGCCAGCAGTGGCGGCCCCGATGAGCAGTTCTTC. Translated: CASSGGPDEQFF.

The J gene is TRBJ2-7, the V gene TRBV2; 8 bases fit TRBD1. The CDR3 contains 12 residues. V was clipped by 7 bases and J by 3 bases; unmatched bases: 2. Germline CDR1 and CDR2: SNHLY and FYNNEI. DNA of the CDR3: TGTGCCAGCAAACAGGGGGTCTACGAGCAGTACTTC. Protein sequence: CASKQGVYEQYF.

The CDR3 here is CASQGGNTEAFF. As DNA, the CDR3 is TGCGCCAGCCAGGGGGGGAACACTGAAGCTTTCTTT. The rearrangement links TRBV10-2 to TRBJ1-1; 7 nucleotides line up with TRBD1. The CDR3 has 12 amino acids. Unmatched junction bases numbered 1, after V lost 8 bases and J lost 1 base. Germline V gives CDR1 WSHSY, CDR2 SAAADI.

The chain uses TRBV4-2 and TRBJ2-7; tentatively, D is TRBD2 (5 bases). CDR3 length: 15 amino acids. Germline V gene lookup returns CDR1 LGHNA and CDR2 YNFKEQ. Deletions cut 1 base from V and 0 bases from J, with 10 bases between. CDR3: CASSQVMGDSYEQYF. CDR3 in DNA: TGTGCCAGCAGCCAAGTAATGGGAGACTCCTACGAGCAGTACTTC.

This chain links TRBV7-8 with TRBJ1-2; D not certain. Trimming shortened V by 1 base and J by 2 bases, and 8 bases separated the two germline ends. The CDR3 has 14 amino acids. Germline V CDR1 and CDR2: SGHVS, FQNEAQ. CDR3 residues: CASSLGSQNYGYTF. The CDR3 DNA reads TGTGCCAGCAGCTTAGGATCACAGAACTATGGCTACACCTTC.

The rearrangement uses TRBV4-2 and TRBJ1-2; weak D call: TRBD1 (5 bases). The germline CDR1 and CDR2 sequences are LGHNA and YNFKEQ. Trimming cost V 1 base and J 5 bases, with 20 bases left between them. The CDR3 is 17 amino acids. The CDR3 DNA is TGTGCCAGCAGCCAAGGGATTGGGGGGGACGCTTTTTATGGCTACACCTTC. Its protein is CASSQGIGGDAFYGYTF.